This T cell receptor (beta chain) was retrieved from a study of blood T cell repertoires in COVID-19. Study summary: Sources were T cells, B-cell-depleted T cells, or PBMCs; the material itself was cDNA or gDNA.

Seattle cases were enrolled at active infection and followed longitudinally. Using immunoSEQ multiplex PCR, the repertoire was profiled, and TCRdb retains in-frame clones only, with some absent. The sample consists of over 150,000 clones, around nine tenths of them appearing once. Looked up from germline, CDR1 is SNHLY and CDR2 is FYNNEI. V was clipped by 7 bases and J by 7 bases; unmatched bases: 5. CDR3 size: 14 residues. This TCR derives from a man aged 45-65 years with COVID-19, enrolled during active disease. The chain couples TRBV2 to TRBJ2-1, with TRBD2 identical over 12 bases. Sequencing was done on a sample of peripheral blood. CDR3 sequence (DNA): TGTGCCAGCACCGGGACTAGCGGGCTGAATGAGCAGTTCTTC. Its protein is CASTGTSGLNEQFF.